The 25 T cell receptor beta chains below come from one sample, sequenced in a study of vaccination effects on CD4 cells after COVID-19. Sequencing was preceded by expansion of antigen-specific CD4+ T cells with viral peptide pools in the ViraFEST assay. Isolation of CD4+ T cells took place after more than 9 days of culture. Participants completed two doses of the BNT162b2 or mRNA-1273 vaccine. No cognate antigen is known for these TCRs. Produced via immunoSEQ multiplex PCR; TCRdb's table is partial and in-frame only. The data show about 66,000 clones, with less than 80% seen just once and more than 0.9% held by the top ten. The sequences come from CD4+ T cells from PBMCs cultured with HCoV-OC43 spike peptides, collected after COVID-19 vaccination. Regarding subset: HCoV-OC43 spike overlapping peptide pool stimulation. Receptors originate from a human donor who received a COVID-19 vaccine.

This chain connects TRBV5-1 to TRBJ2-2; TRBD2 might be the D (6 bases). Germline V lookup: CDR1 SGHRS, CDR2 YFSETQ. The CDR3 extends over 15 amino acids. With 0 bases removed from V and 5 bases from J, the gap between germline ends came to 11 bases. The CDR3 loop reads CASSLASVRTGELFF. The CDR3 DNA reads as TGCGCCAGCAGCTTGGCTAGCGTAAGGACCGGGGAGCTGTTTTTT.

V and J are TRBV10-2 and TRBJ2-1; 10 bases are a match to TRBD2. Germline V gives CDR1 WSHSY, CDR2 SAAADI. This CDR3 contains 15 residues. V lost 3 bases and J lost 6; bases outside the gene matches: 5. The CDR3 region has the DNA TGCGCCAGCAGTGAAGCGGGGGGGCCCGTCAATGAGCAGTTCTTC. Translated: CASSEAGGPVNEQFF.

The chain is built from TRBV5-5 and TRBJ1-2, with no clear D. Germline V gene sequence: CDR1 SGHKS, CDR2 YYEKEE (reference sequence). The CDR3 runs to 12 residues. V dropped 2 bases and J dropped 4 bases, with 6 bases sitting between them. CDR3 nucleotide sequence: TGTGCCAGCAGCTTTGACCTCTATGGCTACACCTTC. Its protein is CASSFDLYGYTF.

This chain joins TRBV7-2 and TRBJ2-1, with 8 bases lining up with TRBD2. V lost 3 bases, J lost 7 bases, and 8 bases stayed unmatched. The CDR3 spans 15 residues. Germline CDR1 SGHTA, CDR2 FQGNSA. The CDR3 DNA is TGTGCCAGCAGCTTTGGAGGGACTAGGGAGAATGAGCAGTTCTTC. It codes for CASSFGGTRENEQFF.

This clone was seen more than once but under ten times. The V call is TRBV5-1, the J call TRBJ2-1; 9 bases fit TRBD2. Per germline, CDR1 SGHRS and CDR2 YFSETQ. V was pared by 4 bases and J by 0 bases, with 11 bases of the junction left unmatched. CDR3 length: 18 amino acids. Written as DNA, the CDR3 is TGCGCCAGCAGCCTGGAGCGGGGGGTCAAGAGCTCCTACAATGAGCAGTTCTTC. It is translated as CASSLERGVKSSYNEQFF.

This clone was detected once. The chain couples TRBV23-1 to TRBJ1-1, with D uncertain. TRBV23-1 is identified as an open reading frame with a role that is uncertain. Trimming took 3 bases from V and 1 from J, leaving 3 bases between them. The CDR3 length is 12 residues. The CDR3 loop is CASSHQNTEAFF. CDR3 DNA sequence: TGCGCCAGCAGTCACCAGAACACTGAAGCTTTCTTT.

This clone was seen only once. The chain has TRBV3-1 (or the pseudogene TRBV3-2) and TRBJ2-3; 11 bases map to TRBD2. This CDR3 has 16 residues. CDR1 and CDR2 from the germline V gene are LGHDT and YNNKEL (reference sequence). V was pared by 4 bases and J by 2 bases, with 5 bases of the junction left unmatched. The CDR3 DNA reads as TGTGCCAGCAGCCCCTTAGCGGGGGGGCTCACAGATACGCAGTATTTT. It is translated as CASSPLAGGLTDTQYF.

This sequence joins TRBV6-6 and TRBJ2-7; D perhaps matches TRBD1 (6 bases). This CDR3 is built from 13 residues. The germline V gene encodes CDR1 MNHNY and CDR2 SVGAGI (reference sequence). V was pared by 6 bases and J by 0 bases, with 9 bases between. Here the CDR3 DNA reads TGTGCCAGCAGCGCCAGGGGCTCCTACGAGCAGTACGTC. Its protein is CASSARGSYEQYV.

The rearrangement joins TRBV9 to TRBJ2-1; 11 bases line up with TRBD2. This CDR3 is built from 16 residues. With V trimmed by 7 bases and J by 4 bases, 10 bases remained unmatched. Germline CDR1 reads SGDLS; CDR2 reads YYNGEE. This chain's CDR3 is CASSERSGGVYNEQFF. CDR3 sequence (DNA): TGTGCCAGCTCCGAGCGTAGCGGGGGGGTGTACAATGAGCAGTTCTTC. The full variable domain, completed using reference TRBV9 and TRBJ2-1, is DSGVTQTPKHLITATGQRVTLRCSPRSGDLSVYWYQQSLDQGLQFLIQYYNGEERAKGNILERFSAQQFPDLHSELNLSSLELGDSALYFCASSERSGGVYNEQFFGPGTRLTVL.

The chain combines TRBV6-6 with TRBJ2-7, with D hard to call. V was trimmed by 3 bases and J by 0 bases, leaving 9 bases between them. The CDR3 extends over 14 amino acids. Germline V gene sequence: CDR1 MNHNY, CDR2 SVGAGI (reference sequence). The CDR3 sequence is CASSYERSSYEQYV. The CDR3 bases are TGTGCCAGCAGTTATGAAAGGAGCTCCTACGAGCAGTACGTC.

J is TRBJ1-1 and V is TRBV14; TRBD1 matches at 9 bases. Trimming cost V 2 bases and J 11 bases; bases outside gene matches: 3. Germline lookup yields CDR1 SGHDN and CDR2 FVKESK. The CDR3 totals 12 residues. The CDR3 loop reads CASSQYRGQAFF. The CDR3 DNA follows: TGTGCCAGCAGCCAATACAGGGGGCAGGCTTTCTTT.

The V call is TRBV5-1, the J call TRBJ1-4; the D gene is possibly TRBD1 (5 bases). CDR3 length: 14 residues. Germline V gene sequence: CDR1 SGHRS, CDR2 YFSETQ. The germline V and J ends were trimmed by 3 bases and 7 bases, with 13 bases remaining between them. Written as DNA, the CDR3 is TGCGCCAGCAGCTATTATGGGGGGATTGAAAAACTGTTTTTT. The encoded protein is CASSYYGGIEKLFF. Full variable domain (missing parts from reference TRBV5-1 and TRBJ1-4): KAGVTQTPRYLIKTRGQQVTLSCSPISGHRSVSWYQQTPGQGLQFLFEYFSETQRNKGNFPGRFSGRQFSNSRSEMNVSTLELGDSALYLCASSYYGGIEKLFFGSGTQLSVL.

This chain links TRBV5-8 with TRBJ2-3, with D perhaps TRBD2 (5 bases). The CDR3 is made up of 14 amino acids. In germline, CDR1 is SGHTS, CDR2 YDEGEE. V was shortened by 7 bases and J by 3 bases, with 15 bases between the two germline ends. The CDR3 nucleotides read TGTGCCAGCCCGGGCGGGTATGGTACAGATACGCAGTATTTT. Translation: CASPGGYGTDTQYF.

The chain carries TRBV28 and TRBJ1-1; D perhaps matches TRBD1 (5 bases). Germline CDR1 reads MDHEN; CDR2 reads SYDVKM. This CDR3 is built from 15 residues. V lost 2 bases and J lost 1, with 11 bases in between. CDR3 nucleotides: TGTGCCAGCAGTTTAACCGGGACGGCGAACACTGAAGCTTTCTTT. This sequence encodes CASSLTGTANTEAFF.

This sequence joins TRBV16 and TRBJ2-6; tentatively, D is TRBD1 (5 bases). V was clipped by 4 bases and J by 4 bases, with 17 bases between them. Germline CDR1 and CDR2: KGHSY and FQNENV. This CDR3 is built from 17 residues. The CDR3 DNA is TGTGCCAGCAGCCCACTGGCAGGGCTTAGGGGGGCCAACGTCCTGACTTTC. This sequence encodes CASSPLAGLRGANVLTF.

This chain joins TRBV28 and TRBJ1-4; weak D call: TRBD1 (5 bases). Germline CDR1 MDHEN, CDR2 SYDVKM. Trimming shortened V by 8 bases and J by 12 bases, and 16 bases separated the two germline ends. The CDR3 runs 12 residues. CDR3 amino acids: CASRLRGGELFF. The DNA of the CDR3 is TGTGCCAGCCGATTGAGGGGTGGGGAACTGTTTTTT.

This chain uses TRBV6-6 with TRBJ1-4; the match to TRBD1 covers 7 bases. V was pared by 0 bases and J by 7 bases, with 8 bases of the junction left unmatched. CDR1 MNHNY and CDR2 SVGAGI come from the germline V gene (reference sequence). The CDR3 loop spans 16 amino acids. The CDR3 DNA reads TGTGCCAGCAGTTACTCGGGGACAGTTTATAGTGAAAAACTGTTTTTT. This encodes CASSYSGTVYSEKLFF.

The chain carries TRBV4-1 and TRBJ1-5, with D unresolved. Germline lookup yields CDR1 MGHRA and CDR2 YSYEKL. The CDR3 totals 14 residues. The V and J ends lost 4 bases and 6 bases respectively, with 13 bases between them. CDR3 protein: CASSRGQEGQPQHF. The CDR3, as DNA: TGCGCCAGCAGCCGAGGGCAGGAAGGTCAGCCCCAGCATTTT.

The chain uses TRBV9 and TRBJ2-5; 11 bases agree with TRBD2. The V gene's germline CDR1 is SGDLS and CDR2 YYNGEE. The CDR3 runs 18 residues. V lost 3 bases to trimming and J lost 4 bases; unmatched junction nucleotides: 14. CDR3 in DNA: TGTGCCAGCAGCGCCGGGGGTAGCGGGGGGGCCCTGGTAGAGACCCAGTACTTC. Translation: CASSAGGSGGALVETQYF. Drawing the rest from reference TRBV9 and TRBJ2-5, the complete variable domain is DSGVTQTPKHLITATGQRVTLRCSPRSGDLSVYWYQQSLDQGLQFLIQYYNGEERAKGNILERFSAQQFPDLHSELNLSSLELGDSALYFCASSAGGSGGALVETQYFGPGTRLLVL.

V and J are TRBV28 and TRBJ1-2; 9 positions match TRBD1. Germline trimming cut 6 bases from V and 4 bases from J; bases unmatched to any gene: 9. The CDR3 length is 15 residues. The V gene's germline CDR1 is MDHEN and CDR2 SYDVKM. The CDR3 region is CASRTLQGASYGYTF. The CDR3 DNA follows: TGTGCCAGCAGGACTTTACAGGGGGCGAGCTATGGCTACACCTTC.

The gene calls are TRBV7-3 and TRBJ1-1; tentative D call: TRBD1 (5 bases). V lost 1 base to trimming and J lost 4 bases, with 7 bases between them. Germline values: CDR1 SGHTA, CDR2 FQGTGA. This CDR3 has 13 amino acids. CDR3 sequence reads: CASSLRRGTEAFF. In DNA form, the CDR3 reads TGTGCCAGCAGCTTAAGGAGGGGCACTGAAGCTTTCTTT.

The rearrangement joins TRBV6-5 to TRBJ2-6, with D tentatively TRBD2 (7 bases). From germline, CDR1 is MNHEY and CDR2 SVGAGI. This CDR3 is 15 amino acids long. V was cut by 5 bases and J by 4 bases, with 12 bases left in between. CDR3 sequence: CASSPGGPGANVLTF. The CDR3 nucleotides are TGTGCCAGCAGTCCCGGGGGGCCGGGGGCCAACGTCCTGACTTTC.

J is TRBJ1-5 and V is TRBV7-9, with a weak D call TRBD1 (6 bases). Germline CDR1 reads SEHNR; CDR2 reads FQNEAQ (reference sequence). V lost 7 bases and J lost 7, with 11 bases in between. The CDR3 sequence is 12 residues long. CDR3: CASNRGEQPQHF. CDR3 nucleotides: TGTGCCAGCAATAGGGGGGAACAGCCCCAGCATTTT.

On this clone: Relative to the germline gene, one junction end is altered; a read error may explain this. This chain joins TRBV24-1 and TRBJ1-2, with 8 bases identical to TRBD1. This CDR3 is 12 amino acids long. Germline values: CDR1 KGHDR, CDR2 SFDVKD. The CDR3 nucleotides read TGTGCCACCAGTCCAGGGGGCTATCGCTACACCTTC. This encodes CATSPGGYRYTF.

This chain links TRBV29-1 with TRBJ1-2; a possible D gene is TRBD1 (5 bases). The length of the CDR3 is 12 residues. Germline V gene lookup returns CDR1 SQVTM and CDR2 ANQGSEA. Trimming took off 7 bases at V and 6 bases at J, with 15 bases between the two ends. The CDR3 here is CSALWGNHGYTF. The CDR3 nucleotides are TGCAGCGCCCTGTGGGGGAACCATGGCTACACCTTC.